Listed here are 19 T cell receptor beta chains from one sample, sequenced in a study of T cells in narcolepsy. The protocol was immunoSEQ multiplex PCR, while the TCRdb copy is restricted to in-frame clones and leaves out a portion. Altogether more than 20,000 clones are present, roughly 85% being singletons, with the ten largest covering roughly a tenth. Sequences were obtained from memory (CD45RA-) CD4+ T cells from blood. The source is a human donor in good health.

The rearrangement uses TRBV30 and TRBJ1-1; 8 bases fit TRBD1. With 1 base clipped from V and 4 bases from J, the junction kept 14 bases outside the gene matches. Per the germline V gene, CDR1 is GTSNPN and CDR2 is SVGIG (reference sequence). The CDR3 is 17 amino acids. The CDR3 is CAWSEPGQVKGGTEAFF. The CDR3, as DNA: TGTGCCTGGAGTGAGCCGGGACAGGTTAAGGGAGGCACTGAAGCTTTCTTT. Using reference TRBV30 and TRBJ1-1 for the parts outside the CDR3, the full variable domain is SQTIHQWPATLVQPVGSPLSLECTVEGTSNPNLYWYRQAAGRGLQLLFYSVGIGQISSEVPQNLSASRPQDRQFILSSKKLLLSDSGFYLCAWSEPGQVKGGTEAFFGQGTRLTVV.

The V call is TRBV10-2, the J call TRBJ2-7; tentatively, D is TRBD2 (6 bases). V was pared by 7 bases and J by 4 bases, with 23 bases between. The germline V gene has CDR1 WSHSY and CDR2 SAAADI. This CDR3 spans 16 amino acids. The CDR3 reads CASMDVARPRGYEQYF. The CDR3 DNA follows: TGCGCCAGCATGGACGTTGCGCGTCCACGGGGGTACGAGCAGTACTTC.

The rearrangement joins TRBV7-2 to TRBJ2-5; 8 bases map to TRBD2. This CDR3 has 15 residues. The germline V gene has CDR1 SGHTA and CDR2 FQGNSA. The J segment lost 1 base and the V segment lost 3 bases, leaving 4 bases of the junction unmatched. The CDR3 loop reads CASSFSGGPQETQYF. CDR3 in DNA: TGTGCCAGCAGCTTCAGCGGGGGACCCCAAGAGACCCAGTACTTC.

The chain is built from TRBV5-1 and TRBJ2-1; 7 bases match TRBD1. CDR1 and CDR2 from the germline V gene are SGHRS and YFSETQ. CDR3 length: 16 amino acids. V shed 0 bases and J 6 bases; nucleotides not matched to a gene: 9. DNA for the CDR3: TGCGCCAGCAGCTTGGTTAACCGGGACAGATCCAATGAGCAGTTCTTC. This translates into CASSLVNRDRSNEQFF.

This chain connects TRBV20-1 to TRBJ2-3; D not resolved. The CDR3 is 11 residues long. CDR1 and CDR2 from the germline V gene are DFQATT and SNEGSKA (reference sequence). Between the trimmed V and J ends, which lost 3 bases and 4 bases, there was a span of 5 bases. CDR3: CSASRPDTQYF. The CDR3 bases are TGCAGTGCTAGTCGTCCAGATACGCAGTATTTT.

The chain carries TRBV7-9 and TRBJ2-1, with no clear D. CDR3 size: 14 residues. Germline CDR1 reads SEHNR; CDR2 reads FQNEAQ (reference sequence). V gave up 1 base and J gave up 8 bases, with 12 bases separating them. The DNA of the CDR3 is TGTGCCAGCAGCTTAGGCCAGAAGGTCGATGAGCAGTTCTTC. Protein sequence: CASSLGQKVDEQFF.

The chain uses TRBV14 and TRBJ2-1; 10 bases line up with TRBD2. Germline loops: CDR1 SGHDN, CDR2 FVKESK. The ends lost 4 bases at V and 4 bases at J; junction bases unmatched: 10. There are 17 residues in the CDR3. CDR3: CASSLILGTSVYNEQFF. The CDR3 DNA is TGTGCCAGCAGCCTAATACTCGGGACTAGCGTATACAATGAGCAGTTCTTC.

V and J are TRBV7-9 and TRBJ1-5; no firm D call. The V end was cut by 4 bases, the J end by 5 bases, with 9 bases between. Germline-derived CDR1 and CDR2 are SEHNR and FQNEAQ (reference sequence). The CDR3 covers 13 residues. CDR3 sequence: CASSSVGDQPQHF. For the CDR3, the DNA is TGTGCCAGCAGCTCCGTCGGTGATCAGCCCCAGCATTTT. Drawing the rest from reference TRBV7-9 and TRBJ1-5, the complete variable domain is DTGVSQNPRHKITKRGQNVTFRCDPISEHNRLYWYRQTLGQGPEFLTYFQNEAQLEKSRLLSDRFSAERPKGSFSTLEIQRTEQGDSAMYLCASSSVGDQPQHFGDGTRLSIL.

This clone was seen only a few times. The chain uses TRBV6-5 and TRBJ2-2; no clear D. This CDR3 has 15 residues. The germline gives CDR1 MNHEY, CDR2 SVGAGI. The V gene lost 2 bases and the J gene lost 4 bases, with 11 bases spanning the gap. The CDR3 coding sequence is TGTGCCAGCAGTTACCGCTGGGAAGGCACCGGGGAGCTGTTTTTT. It yields the protein CASSYRWEGTGELFF.

The rearrangement links TRBV11-3 to TRBJ2-6; D call uncertain. CDR3 length: 15 amino acids. The V end was cut by 5 bases, the J end by 4 bases, with 12 bases between. The germline gives CDR1 SGHNT, CDR2 YENEEA. CDR3 sequence (DNA): TGTGCCAGCAGCCCGTCCTCTATGGGGGCCAACGTCCTGACTTTC. It specifies CASSPSSMGANVLTF.

This sequence joins TRBV15 and TRBJ2-7; 11 bases line up with TRBD2. The CDR3 has 14 amino acids. The V segment lost 8 bases and the J segment 0 bases; nucleotides outside the gene matches: 3. Germline CDR1 and CDR2: LNHNV and YYDKDF (reference sequence). The CDR3 loop reads CATATSGISYEQYF. The DNA of the CDR3 is TGTGCCACCGCGACTAGCGGGATCTCCTACGAGCAGTACTTC.

This clone showed up just a few times. This rearrangement joins TRBV5-1 to TRBJ1-4, with D possibly TRBD1 on 6 matching bases. From germline, CDR1 is SGHRS and CDR2 YFSETQ. V lost 0 bases, J lost 8 bases, and 8 bases lay in between. This CDR3 has 13 residues. In DNA, the CDR3 is TGCGCCAGCAGCTTGGTTACAGGGGAAAAACTGTTTTTT. It is translated as CASSLVTGEKLFF.

The chain is built from TRBV7-9 and TRBJ2-5; D perhaps matches TRBD1 (6 bases). The CDR3 contains 13 residues. CDR1 is SEHNR and CDR2 is FQNEAQ in the germline V gene (reference sequence). The V and J ends lost 3 bases and 9 bases respectively, with 14 bases between them. The CDR3 region has the DNA TGTGCCAGCAGCTTGACAGGCCCGAGGGCCCAGTACTTC. As protein: CASSLTGPRAQYF. The whole variable domain, remainder taken from reference TRBV7-9 and TRBJ2-5, is DTGVSQNPRHKITKRGQNVTFRCDPISEHNRLYWYRQTLGQGPEFLTYFQNEAQLEKSRLLSDRFSAERPKGSFSTLEIQRTEQGDSAMYLCASSLTGPRAQYFGPGTRLLVL.

The J gene is TRBJ1-4, the V gene TRBV5-1, with 8 bases that match TRBD1. CDR1 and CDR2 from the germline V gene are SGHRS and YFSETQ. The CDR3 length is 14 residues. The V gene end was trimmed by 5 bases and the J gene end by 8 bases; junction bases not matched to a gene: 8. CDR3 coding DNA: TGCGCCAGCAGTGCTGGACAGGGAAGCGAAAAACTGTTTTTT. Its translation is CASSAGQGSEKLFF.

The rearrangement joins TRBV6-1 to TRBJ2-1; D is possibly TRBD1 (6 bases). The V gene lost 7 bases and the J gene lost 5 bases, with 12 bases spanning the gap. Germline V gene data show CDR1 as MNHNS and CDR2 as SASEGT. CDR3 length: 13 amino acids. DNA for the CDR3: TGTGCCAGCAAAAGGGGGTCCCACAATGAGCAGTTCTTC. Translating it yields CASKRGSHNEQFF.

The CDR3 spells CASSIFGRSNEQFF. CDR3 coding DNA: TGTGCCAGTAGTATTTTCGGGAGAAGCAATGAGCAGTTCTTC. V is TRBV19 and J is TRBJ2-1; TRBD2 might be the D (6 bases). Trimming left V 3 bases short and J 6 bases short, with 12 bases between. Germline CDR1 reads LNHDA; CDR2 reads SQIVND (reference sequence). The CDR3 sequence is 14 residues long.

This chain joins TRBV4-2 and TRBJ1-5; D is ambiguous. The V end was cut by 0 bases, the J end by 4 bases, with 13 bases between. CDR3 length: 16 amino acids. Per germline, CDR1 LGHNA and CDR2 YNFKEQ. For the CDR3, the DNA is TGTGCCAGCAGCCAAGATCTTAGGGCACCTAATCAGCCCCAGCATTTT. Translated: CASSQDLRAPNQPQHF.

V is TRBV28 and J is TRBJ2-5, with 9 bases matching TRBD1. CDR1 is MDHEN and CDR2 is SYDVKM in the germline V gene. V trimming: 6 bases; J trimming: 1 base; junction bases outside the gene matches: 0. The CDR3 extends over 13 amino acids. The CDR3, as DNA: TGTGCCAGCAGGACAGGGGGCCAAGAGACCCAGTACTTC. This gives the protein CASRTGGQETQYF.

The rearrangement links TRBV19 to TRBJ2-1; tentatively, D is TRBD2 (6 bases). Trimming cost V 7 bases and J 4 bases, with 17 bases left between them. This CDR3 contains 15 residues. Germline V CDR1 and CDR2: LNHDA, SQIVND (reference sequence). CDR3 DNA sequence: TGTGCCAGTACCCTCGGAGGGCAGGCATACAATGAGCAGTTCTTC. It specifies CASTLGGQAYNEQFF.